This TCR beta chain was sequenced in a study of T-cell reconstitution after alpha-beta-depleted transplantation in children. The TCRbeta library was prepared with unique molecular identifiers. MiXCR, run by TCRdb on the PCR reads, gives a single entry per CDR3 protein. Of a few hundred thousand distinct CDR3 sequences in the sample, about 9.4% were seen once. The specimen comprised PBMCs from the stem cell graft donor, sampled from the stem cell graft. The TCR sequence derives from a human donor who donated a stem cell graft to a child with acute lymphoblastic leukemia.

Written as DNA, the CDR3 is TGTGCCAGCAGCGTCCCTATAACAGGGGTCTATGGCTACACCTTC. Protein sequence: CASSVPITGVYGYTF. The chain links TRBV9 to TRBJ1-2; 7 positions match TRBD1. Trimming cost V 2 bases and J 4 bases; bases outside gene matches: 8. Germline V gene lookup returns CDR1 SGDLS and CDR2 YYNGEE. The CDR3 length is 15 residues.